The clone carrying this TCR beta chain was recorded only once. The target antigen is unknown. The V end was cut by 5 bases, the J end by 5 bases, with 16 bases between. The CDR3 sequence is 14 residues long. Germline CDR1 reads DFQATT; CDR2 reads SNEGSKA (reference sequence). Using a J-beta primer mix together with a sample-barcoded 5' primer, a second PCR was run for about 7 to 12 cycles. A single record per CDR3 protein comes from TCRdb applying MiXCR to the 5' RACE reads. The sample lists 600,000 to 650,000 distinct CDR3 sequences; 58% were seen once. This sample is part of a study of blood T cells in healthy people across ages. General study points: Per million T cells, TCR beta diversity dropped about linearly as age rose.

The TCR sequence derives from a man between 60 and 75 years old in good health. The chain combines TRBV20-1 with TRBJ2-1; no reliable D call. Sequenced input: blood. The CDR3 spells CSAHSGYQNNEQFF. The CDR3 DNA follows: TGCAGTGCTCACTCCGGCTACCAGAACAATGAGCAGTTCTTC.